This T cell receptor (beta chain) was profiled in a study of blood T cell repertoires in COVID-19. Study context: Acute and convalescent COVID-19 samples came from the United States, Italy and Spain.

Germline assignment: CDR1 KGHSY and CDR2 FQNENV. V was clipped by 5 bases and J by 3 bases, with 11 bases between them. CDR3 length: 14 residues. In the authors' workflow: Scientists estimated how many nucleated cells there were by amplifying reference gene primers. Assay used: immunoSEQ multiplex PCR; TCRdb lists only in-frame clones, some missing. From that table come the V and J calls and clone size; the DNA was used to work out D and trimming. The table lists more than 85,000 clones, roughly 92% of them singletons. The genes are TRBV16 and TRBJ1-5, with D perhaps TRBD1 (5 bases). Sequencing was performed on peripheral blood. The clonotype originates from a man aged 65-85 years with acute or convalescent COVID-19. The CDR3 DNA reads as TGTGCCAGCAGCAACCGGGACTTCAATCAGCCCCAGCATTTT. This encodes CASSNRDFNQPQHF.